This is a list of T cell receptor beta chains from one sample in a study of cytomegalovirus exposure and HLA in healthy donors. TCRdb keeps only in-frame clones here, not all; method: immunoSEQ multiplex PCR. The sample comprises 150,000 to 200,000 clones, about three quarters of which are singletons, and around 0.89% rests with the top ten. Sequences were obtained from PBMCs. The receptors stem from a woman in her fifties or sixties in good health and CMV-seropositive. Both conserved end residues are part of each CDR3. The D gene is left open where the match is weak. Part of the rows lack a size; the others show once, few, many or a class for expanded clones.

len: 14
d_gene: .
j_gene: TRBJ1-4
v_gene: TRBV7-2
abundance: .
CDR3aa: CASSLGSTKEKLFF
CDR3nt: TGTGCCAGCAGCTTAGGATCAACAAAAGAAAAACTGTTTTTT

len: 15
d_gene: TRBD1
j_gene: TRBJ1-6
v_gene: TRBV6-5
abundance: .
CDR3aa: CASSPGTGRNSPLHF
CDR3nt: TGTGCCAGCAGCCCGGGGACAGGGAGGAATTCACCCCTCCACTTT

len: 17
d_gene: TRBD2
j_gene: TRBJ2-7
v_gene: TRBV27
abundance: few
CDR3aa: CASRNRLGLAGDYEQYF
CDR3nt: TGTGCCAGCAGGAACCGTCTGGGGCTAGCGGGGGACTACGAGCAGTACTTC

len: 15
d_gene: .
j_gene: TRBJ1-3
v_gene: TRBV28
abundance: .
CDR3aa: CASSLLAGSGNTIYF
CDR3nt: TGTGCCAGCAGTTTATTGGCGGGATCTGGAAACACCATATATTTT

len: 13
d_gene: .
j_gene: TRBJ1-2
v_gene: TRBV9
abundance: many
CDR3aa: CASPGRENYGYTF
CDR3nt: TGTGCCAGCCCAGGGCGAGAAAACTATGGCTACACCTTC

len: 13
d_gene: TRBD1
j_gene: TRBJ2-7
v_gene: TRBV28
abundance: .
CDR3aa: CASSRTGFDEQYF
CDR3nt: TGTGCCAGCAGTAGGACAGGGTTCGACGAGCAGTACTTC

len: 13
d_gene: .
j_gene: TRBJ2-2
v_gene: TRBV27
abundance: .
CDR3aa: CASRRANTGELFF
CDR3nt: TGTGCCAGCAGAAGAGCGAACACCGGGGAGCTGTTTTTT

len: 17
d_gene: TRBD2
j_gene: TRBJ2-3
v_gene: TRBV7-9
abundance: .
CDR3aa: CASSRLTSGGVADTQYF
CDR3nt: TGTGCCAGCAGTCGCCTAACTAGCGGGGGAGTCGCAGATACGCAGTATTTT

len: 17
d_gene: TRBD1
j_gene: TRBJ1-6
v_gene: TRBV5-4
abundance: .
CDR3aa: CASSLDIGGQGKSPLHF
CDR3nt: TGTGCCAGCAGCTTGGATATTGGGGGACAGGGCAAATCACCCCTCCACTTT

len: 15
d_gene: TRBD2
j_gene: TRBJ2-5
v_gene: TRBV29-1
abundance: .
CDR3aa: CSVLPGLAGAETQYF
CDR3nt: TGCAGCGTCCTTCCGGGACTAGCGGGAGCGGAGACCCAGTACTTC

len: 16
d_gene: TRBD2
j_gene: TRBJ2-7
v_gene: TRBV7-7
abundance: .
CDR3aa: CASSLPLAGSSYEQYF
CDR3nt: TGTGCTAGCAGCCTACCCCTAGCGGGTAGCTCCTACGAGCAGTACTTC

len: 15
d_gene: .
j_gene: TRBJ2-3
v_gene: TRBV9
abundance: .
CDR3aa: CASSFTTIQGDTQYF
CDR3nt: TGTGCCAGCAGCTTTACGACAATCCAAGGAGATACGCAGTATTTT

len: 15
d_gene: TRBD1
j_gene: TRBJ2-3
v_gene: TRBV9
abundance: .
CDR3aa: CASRRTGAGTDTQYF
CDR3nt: TGTGCCAGCCGAAGGACAGGGGCGGGCACAGATACGCAGTATTTT

len: 14
d_gene: TRBD2
j_gene: TRBJ2-7
v_gene: TRBV6-6
abundance: few
CDR3aa: CASRVLAGVGEQYF
CDR3nt: TGTGCCAGCAGGGTCCTAGCGGGAGTAGGCGAGCAGTACTTC

len: 13
d_gene: .
j_gene: TRBJ2-7
v_gene: TRBV6-1
abundance: .
CDR3aa: CASSIASYYEQYF
CDR3nt: TGTGCCAGCTCCATAGCATCCTACTACGAGCAGTACTTC

len: 12
d_gene: .
j_gene: TRBJ2-4
v_gene: TRBV14
abundance: .
CDR3aa: CASSQDRFRVYF
CDR3nt: TGTGCCAGCAGCCAAGATCGGTTTCGGGTCTACTTC

len: 17
d_gene: TRBD2
j_gene: TRBJ2-3
v_gene: TRBV5-4
abundance: .
CDR3aa: CASSLGTGTSSLDTQYF
CDR3nt: TGTGCCAGCAGCTTGGGTACCGGGACTAGTTCGCTGGATACGCAGTATTTT

len: 16
d_gene: .
j_gene: TRBJ2-2
v_gene: TRBV7-8
abundance: once
CDR3aa: CASSLVFDRTTGELFF
CDR3nt: TGTGCCAGCAGCTTAGTCTTCGACAGGACAACCGGGGAGCTGTTTTTT

len: 16
d_gene: .
j_gene: TRBJ1-6
v_gene: TRBV27
abundance: once
CDR3aa: CASSLVRGGQDSPLHF
CDR3nt: TGTGCCAGCAGTTTAGTCCGTGGAGGGCAGGATTCACCCCTCCACTTT

len: 15
d_gene: TRBD1
j_gene: TRBJ2-7
v_gene: TRBV27
abundance: once
CDR3aa: CASSLGRTGRYEQYF
CDR3nt: TGTGCCAGCAGTTTAGGTCGGACAGGGAGGTACGAGCAGTACTTC

len: 14
d_gene: .
j_gene: TRBJ1-5
v_gene: TRBV6-5
abundance: .
CDR3aa: CASSYGSVNQPQHF
CDR3nt: TGTGCCAGCAGTTACGGCAGCGTCAATCAGCCCCAGCATTTT

len: 13
d_gene: .
j_gene: TRBJ2-5
v_gene: TRBV6-5
abundance: few
CDR3aa: CASGGGHFETQYF
CDR3nt: TGTGCCAGCGGGGGGGGGCACTTCGAGACCCAGTACTTC

len: 11
d_gene: .
j_gene: TRBJ2-7
v_gene: TRBV2
abundance: .
CDR3aa: CATRQAYEQYF
CDR3nt: TGTGCCACCCGACAGGCCTACGAGCAGTACTTC

len: 15
d_gene: .
j_gene: TRBJ1-4
v_gene: TRBV4-3
abundance: .
CDR3aa: CASSLGTTLGEKLFF
CDR3nt: TGCGCCAGCAGCCTCGGGACAACGCTGGGTGAAAAACTGTTTTTT

len: 14
d_gene: TRBD1
j_gene: TRBJ1-2
v_gene: TRBV9
abundance: .
CDR3aa: CASSPPGGHYGYTF
CDR3nt: TGTGCCAGCAGCCCACCAGGGGGGCATTATGGCTACACCTTC

len: 14
d_gene: .
j_gene: TRBJ1-1
v_gene: TRBV7-2
abundance: .
CDR3aa: CASSLDPMNTEAFF
CDR3nt: TGTGCCAGCAGCTTAGATCCCATGAACACTGAAGCTTTCTTT

len: 16
d_gene: TRBD2
j_gene: TRBJ2-7
v_gene: TRBV27
abundance: .
CDR3aa: CASSPTPSSGLGEQYF
CDR3nt: TGTGCCAGCAGTCCCACACCCTCTAGCGGGTTGGGCGAGCAGTACTTC

len: 15
d_gene: TRBD1
j_gene: TRBJ2-7
v_gene: TRBV6-5
abundance: .
CDR3aa: CASSYSGQGAYEQYF
CDR3nt: TGTGCCAGCAGTTACTCAGGACAGGGGGCCTACGAGCAGTACTTC

len: 13
d_gene: .
j_gene: TRBJ2-7
v_gene: TRBV2
abundance: .
CDR3aa: CASLPADSYEQYF
CDR3nt: TGTGCCAGCCTCCCCGCGGACTCCTACGAGCAGTACTTC

len: 14
d_gene: .
j_gene: TRBJ1-2
v_gene: TRBV19
abundance: .
CDR3aa: CASSIDGGSSGYTF
CDR3nt: TGTGCCAGTAGTATAGATGGGGGGTCGTCGGGCTACACCTTC

len: 17
d_gene: TRBD1
j_gene: TRBJ2-7
v_gene: TRBV4-1
abundance: .
CDR3aa: CASSPFHGTEPSYEQYF
CDR3nt: TGCGCCAGCAGCCCCTTTCACGGGACAGAACCCTCCTACGAGCAGTACTTC

len: 11
d_gene: .
j_gene: TRBJ2-3
v_gene: TRBV2
abundance: .
CDR3aa: CARAATDTQYF
CDR3nt: TGTGCCAGGGCAGCGACAGATACGCAGTATTTT